This is a list of T cell receptor beta chains from one sample in a study of a mutant IDH1 vaccine in newly diagnosed glioma. Clones were sequenced by immunoSEQ multiplex PCR, and TCRdb holds only the in-frame ones, with some missing. The sample lists nearly 30,000 clones, roughly 87% occurring once. No antigens are known for them. The material was peripheral blood mononuclear cells (PBMCs), obtained from a glioma patient whose treatment included an IDH1 peptide vaccine. The receptors here all came from a woman between 40 and 50 years old with glioma. Some clones in this sample may be carry-over from other donors' samples. Both conserved end residues are part of each CDR3. D genes are given only for firm matches. Clone size is stated in some rows and not others, as once, few, many or a class when expanded.

J,V,D,size,DNA,CDR3
TRBJ2-1,TRBV11-1,-,-,TGTGCCAGCAGCTTGACCACGTCGGGTGAGCAGTTCTTC,CASSLTTSGEQFF
TRBJ2-6,TRBV28,TRBD2,-,TGTGCCAGCAGTTTATGGATCCCTACACTAGCGAGAGACTCTGGGGCCAACGTCCTGACTTTC,CASSLWIPTLARDSGANVLTF
TRBJ2-1,TRBV9,-,-,TGTGCCAGCAGCGTCAGGGGATTTGGGGTTGTATATGAGCAGTTCTTC,CASSVRGFGVVYEQFF
TRBJ2-5,TRBV19,TRBD1,-,TGTGCCAGTAGTACTCTGACAGGGCTACAAGAGACCCAGTACTTC,CASSTLTGLQETQYF
TRBJ2-5,TRBV11-3,-,-,TGTGCCAGCAGCTCTAGGTTTGAGGAGACCCAGTACTTC,CASSSRFEETQYF
TRBJ2-7,TRBV20-1,-,once,TGCAGTGCTAGGGAGACCTACGAGCAGTACTTC,CSARETYEQYF
TRBJ2-7,TRBV27,TRBD1,-,TGTGCCAGCAGTCTCCCGGGACAGCCCTACGAGCAGTACTTC,CASSLPGQPYEQYF
TRBJ2-7,TRBV5-1,-,-,TGCGCCAGCAGCTTGGCCGGAGAGTACTACGAGCAGTACTTC,CASSLAGEYYEQYF
TRBJ1-2,TRBV27,-,-,TGTGCCAGCAGTTTCTTAATGTCGGGGCCAGGGGCCTTTCGGGGCTACACCTTC,CASSFLMSGPGAFRGYTF
TRBJ1-2,TRBV6-6,TRBD1,-,TGTGCCAGCAGCCCAAACAGGGGCAGTAGCTATGGCTACACCTTC,CASSPNRGSSYGYTF
TRBJ1-5,TRBV6-4,TRBD1,-,TGTGCCAGCAGCGGCTCGGGGACAGGGACCTATAGCAATCAGCCCCAGCATTTT,CASSGSGTGTYSNQPQHF
TRBJ2-6,TRBV7-8,TRBD1,-,TGTGCCAGCAGCCTTGGACAGGGGAGCTCTGGGGCCAACGTCCTGACTTTC,CASSLGQGSSGANVLTF
TRBJ1-5,TRBV19,-,-,TGTGCCAGTAGTATATGGGGGCGTAGCAATCAGCCCCAGCATTTT,CASSIWGRSNQPQHF
TRBJ2-4,TRBV27,-,-,TGTGCCAGCAGTTTCTCGACCGGGAACATTCAGTACTTC,CASSFSTGNIQYF
TRBJ2-1,TRBV7-3,TRBD2,-,TGTGCCAGCAGCTTACTCCCGACTAGCGGGAGTACCTACAATGAGCAGTTCTTC,CASSLLPTSGSTYNEQFF
TRBJ2-7,TRBV27,TRBD2,-,TGTGCCAGCAGTTTGGCCAGCGGGAGCTACGAGCAGTACTTC,CASSLASGSYEQYF
TRBJ2-7,TRBV18,-,once,TGTGCCAGCTCCAGGAGCTCCTACGAGCAGTACTTC,CASSRSSYEQYF
TRBJ1-2,TRBV5-5,-,-,TGTGCCAGCAGCTCCCCAGGGGCAAAAGGCTACACCTTC,CASSSPGAKGYTF
TRBJ2-3,TRBV20-1,-,-,TGCAGTGCCCAAACAGAGGATACGCAGTATTTT,CSAQTEDTQYF
TRBJ1-4,TRBV7-8,-,-,TGTGCCAGCAGCTTAAGTGGGACCAAGATAGAAAAACTGTTTTTT,CASSLSGTKIEKLFF
TRBJ1-4,TRBV11-2,TRBD1,few,TGTGCCAGCAGCTTCGGGACAGGGATTAATGAAAAACTGTTTTTT,CASSFGTGINEKLFF
TRBJ2-1,TRBV7-3,-,-,TGTGCCAGCAGCGACGGACTGCAGAATGAGCAGTTCTTC,CASSDGLQNEQFF
TRBJ1-1,TRBV7-6,-,-,TGTGCCAGCAGCTTTGGTAGGAACACTGAAGCTTTCTTT,CASSFGRNTEAFF
TRBJ1-1,TRBV9,TRBD1,-,TGTGCCAGCAGCGTAGGGACAGGGAACACTGAAGCTTTCTTT,CASSVGTGNTEAFF